The source of this TCR beta chain is a study of blood T cell repertoires in COVID-19. The V gene lost 6 bases and the J gene lost 4 bases, with 7 bases spanning the gap. The CDR3 is 13 residues long. CDR1 is MNHEY, CDR2 SVGAGI, per germline. Participants, about 18 to 90 years old, spanned about 26 US areas. Original handling: Cell counts per sample came from amplifying reference gene primers. Assay: immunoSEQ multiplex PCR; the TCRdb copy retains only in-frame clones and omits some. V and J calls and clone size come straight from that table; D and trimming were deduced from the DNA. This table has 490,000 or so clones, 75% to 90% appearing once.

Sequenced: PBMCs or T cells enriched from blood (not recorded which). The chain is built from TRBV6-5 and TRBJ1-6; D is perhaps TRBD1 (5 bases). This TCR was sampled from a woman in her sixties who had recovered from COVID-19. The CDR3 spells CASRQEYNSPLHF. The CDR3 DNA reads as TGTGCCAGCAGACAGGAGTATAATTCACCCCTCCACTTT.